This T cell receptor (beta chain) derives from a study of cytomegalovirus exposure and HLA in healthy donors (dated by TCRdb to about 2017). With respect to the entire study: An earlier analysis of approximately 640 of the donors reported 276 Gb of sequence data and roughly 100 million unique TCR beta sequences from about 200 million T cells. A later analysis re-analyzed previously published TCR beta repertoires from 666 donors and added high-resolution HLA genotyping to study TCR occurrence patterns. HLA typing included class I and class II loci at four-digit resolution. The number of donors typed differed by locus, with about 629-640 for A, B, C, DRB1 and DQB1, around 500 for DQA1, 600 to 610 for DPA1, and 450 to 480 for DPB1. Rather than using new phenotypic data, the later analysis identified candidate immune exposures from TCR beta sequences and from how often those sequences occurred across donors. Using immunosequencing, the study profiled T cell repertoires from 666 subjects and related those repertoires to cytomegalovirus serostatus. Every discovery cohort repertoire had been produced on one sequencing platform. An earlier analysis of 500 to 650 of the donors applied high-throughput TCR beta sequencing to assess whether each TCR beta V gene segment acted as functional or pseudogenic. Donor age, sex, ethnicity and CMV serostatus were compiled alongside the repertoire data. Among about 410 genotyped donors of the cohort, an average of approximately 240,000 unique TCR beta nucleotide sequences was sequenced per donor, of which 15% to 20% were non-productive. The study aimed to test whether cataloging public T cell receptors could reveal signatures of past pathogen exposure. In a later genetic analysis, genome-wide SNP genotypes for about 65% of the roughly 700 donors were used, and that subset was treated as a discovery cohort. About five DR-DQ haplotypes were treated as single units for association and clustering because of strong linkage in the cohort. A separate validation cohort of roughly 130 different subjects was used in addition to the 666-subject first cohort. To predict cytomegalovirus infection status, the study combined high-throughput TCR immunosequencing, statistical association of individual TCRs with disease status, and machine learning. Approximately 300 gigabases of sequencing data and approximately 93 million unique TCR sequences were included in an early release covering 500 to 750 HLA-typed donors. Of the roughly 430 genotyped donors, about 80% fell in the genetic ancestry cluster associated with self-reported Caucasian donors.

The method was the immunoSEQ multiplex PCR assay. For the multiplex PCR, a mixture combining 60 forward primers for TCR Vbeta segments and 13 reverse primers for TCR Jbeta segments was used. The CDR3 region of rearranged TCR beta genes was amplified from genomic DNA by a multiplex PCR assay. The amplified TCR beta libraries were sequenced on the Illumina HiSeq System as 87-base-pair reads. The original methods were these. In a later analysis, roughly 80 million unique TCR beta chains were counted across the roughly 610 repertoires, and around 11 million of these chains were shared by at least two donors. Raw reads were error-corrected and collapsed into unique sequences with a nearest-neighbor algorithm that merged closely related sequences to remove PCR and sequencing errors. Alignment of CDR3 sequences to IMGT reference sequences was used to assign V, D and J gene segments. Each retained sequence needed at least a six-nucleotide match to both a V gene segment and a J gene segment. A rearrangement was called productive if the CDR3 had no stop codons and remained in frame with V and J, and every other rearrangement was called non-productive. Following IMGT convention, CDR3 was defined as the stretch from the second conserved V-encoded cysteine up to the conserved J-encoded phenylalanine. Sequences without an unambiguous match to a single V gene segment were excluded from the earlier analysis of 450 to 650 of the donors. In an earlier analysis of 587 of the donors, V segments were called functional above 56.7% productive rearrangements and were called segregating when the between-donor standard deviation exceeded 5%. A statistical classification framework was developed to diagnose cytomegalovirus status using the catalog of TCR beta chain sequences. A later analysis assigned V and J genes by comparing TCR nucleotide sequences with IMGT/GENE-DB human TR gene sequences. The TCRdist pipeline was used in a later analysis to assign CDR3 sequences and most-parsimonious VDJ recombination scenarios. In a later analysis, each TCR beta chain was defined by its CDR3 amino acid sequence together with its V-gene family, and reads without a unique V-gene family were excluded. As a way to deal with suspected cross-contamination and a sequencing artifact, a later analysis dropped 450 to 600 nucleotide sequences that were highly shared and had low generation probability. In a later analysis, a clonal expansion index was calculated for each public chain from normalized within-repertoire ranks of inferred template counts. In a later analysis, generation probabilities were computed with a VDJ recombination model fitted to out-of-frame rearrangements, and the resulting probabilities were checked against IGoR. In a later analysis, hypergeometric tests were used to score TCR-TCR, TCR-HLA and TCR-CMV co-occurrence, with a repertoire-size bias correction applied to TCR pairs. A later analysis estimated false discovery rates by permuting HLA or CMV assignments 20 times. In a later analysis, co-occurring TCRs were grouped using DBSCAN, with TCRdist sequence similarity added in when clustering inside HLA-allele-positive subsets. For co-occurrence clustering, repertoires with fewer than 30,000 or more than 120,000 public chains were excluded, along with five repertoires with anomalous nucleotide sharing. TCRdb retrieved this table from immuneACCESS and kept in-frame rearrangements only. Not all clones are present; in checked studies, unresolved V genes account for under half, and no reason is known for the remainder. V and J calls and clone size are copied from that table; D and trimming were computed from the DNA. This sample gives about 100,000 clones in total; approximately 73% of them show up just once. Around 3.8% of the sample comes from the top ten.

As for this clone: Its specific antigen is unknown. No per-base quality is available; no much larger clone lies one base away.

The cohort comprised some 680 healthy bone marrow donors. All cohort members were sampled while nominally healthy, although unrecorded immune exposures were likely present. The donor was CMV seropositive and belonged to the group of more than 250 seropositive cohort members. Every donor gave a peripheral blood sample, and the peripheral blood mononuclear cells from that sample were used for TCR beta sequencing. The Qiagen DNeasy Blood Extraction Kit was used to extract genomic DNA from the blood cell samples. The CDR3 starts with the cysteine, ends with the phenylalanine, and has 14 residues. CDR3 DNA is the only sequence kept; it has 42 bases, read in frame from the first base. The CDR1 and CDR2 encoded by the germline V gene are SGHVS and FNYEAQ. Trimming takes 2 bases from V and 7 bases from J, and the germline ends sit 14 bases apart. The paper's findings and limits, for the study overall: In an earlier analysis of around 600 of the donors, most TCR beta V segments appeared in productive rearrangements about 87% or about 30% of the time, broadly matching IMGT annotations. Most TCR sequences were observed very rarely across donors, whereas some public TCRs were present in many individuals. In a later analysis, HLA-associated TCR beta chains showed more clonal expansion and lower generation probabilities than non-associated chains that were equally common. An association between a missense DCLRE1C variant and V-gene and J-gene trimming of TCR beta chains was found in a later genetic analysis and replicated in an independent cohort. When HLA alleles, especially DR and DQ, strongly co-occurred, TCR associations were difficult to assign to individual alleles. It was suggested by the authors that the approach could potentially be generalized to other disease states and immunological phenotypes. In a later analysis, the rate of TCR association differed among HLA loci, with DRB1 alleles having the most associated TCRs and HLA-C alleles having the fewest. In a later genetic analysis, fewer N-insertions in productive TCRs were reported among donors in an Asian-associated ancestry cluster than the approximately 670-donor mean. CMV serostatus was the only immune exposure information available for the cohort. In a later analysis, some 17,000 TCR beta sequences were associated with specific HLA alleles at a false discovery rate of 0.05. The study listed 170 or so TCR beta chains as associated with cytomegalovirus. Because the 87-base-pair reads could not distinguish some IMGT-functional V segments, including TRBV6-2 and TRBV6-3, those segments were excluded. A later analysis reported that several top co-occurrence clusters appeared linked to parvovirus B19, influenza, CMV and Epstein-Barr virus. A further reported finding was that TCR beta sequences accurately predicted the HLA-A and HLA-B alleles for most subjects in the first cohort. A cluster of highly shared sequence variants was judged likely to represent a technical artifact of the sequencing pipeline. Because some donors lacked HLA typing at each locus, the association tests relied only on the typed subset. In vitro tests confirmed that three of the cytomegalovirus-associated TCR beta chains recognize cytomegalovirus antigens. The presence/absence analyses assumed that sequencing depth was roughly uniform across donors, and that assumption may not be true. The cohort was sequenced for TCR beta chains only, and without alpha or paired-chain data the features that could be detected were limited. Correlated functional status among segregating V segments might reflect linkage disequilibrium, but an unknown experimental factor could not be ruled out. The classifier was reported to diagnose cytomegalovirus status with high specificity and sensitivity in both the original cohort and the validation cohort. In a later analysis, most CMV-associated TCR beta chains were found to appear HLA-restricted, with HLA associations seemingly driven largely by CMV exposure. Because counts were too low, roughly 16 rarely observed V segments, including chromosome 9 orphons, were excluded from the earlier analysis of several hundred of the donors.

The source is a woman in her fifties or sixties in good health and CMV-seropositive. The chain joins TRBV7-6 to TRBJ1-1; D gene: possibly TRBD1, on 5 matching bases. Specimen: PBMCs. CDR3 protein: CASSLQGRGNEAFF. At the DNA level, the sequence is TGTGCCAGCAGCTTACAGGGCCGGGGGAATGAAGCTTTCTTT.